These 26 T cell receptor beta chains originate from one sample sequenced in a study of beta chain features in type 1 diabetes. The isolated RNA, all of it, was reverse transcribed, so expressed TCRB transcripts were what got sequenced. Only in-frame clones appear in the TCRdb table, and some are missing; sequencing was by immunoSEQ multiplex PCR. The sample carries almost 350,000 clones, less than 10% recorded once. Sequenced input: central memory CD4+ T cells from blood. Receptor source: a young woman in good health.

This clone occurred a few times. The chain uses TRBV5-1 and TRBJ2-5, with D possibly being TRBD1 or TRBD2 (5 bases each). Trimming cost V 4 bases and J 2 bases, with 9 bases left between them. Per the germline V gene, CDR1 is SGHRS and CDR2 is YFSETQ. The CDR3 contains 13 residues. CDR3 region: CASSGGPQETQYF. The DNA for the CDR3 is TGCGCCAGCAGCGGGGGACCTCAAGAGACCCAGTACTTC.

This clone has at least ten counts. The CDR3: CASSLDAEELFF. The DNA for the CDR3 is TGTGCCAGCAGCTTGGATGCGGAGGAGCTGTTTTTT. The V and J genes are TRBV5-6 and TRBJ2-2; D gene unclear. Trimming cost V 0 bases and J 10 bases, with 7 bases left between them. The CDR3 is 12 residues long. Germline assignment: CDR1 SGHDT and CDR2 YYEEEE.

This chain connects TRBV4-2 to TRBJ1-2; D is perhaps TRBD1 (5 bases). Germline CDR1 and CDR2: LGHNA and YNFKEQ. The V end lost 1 base, the J end lost 7 bases, and 22 bases lay between the germline ends. CDR3 length: 17 residues. CDR3 loop: CASSQGHWGGVFSGYTF. The CDR3 DNA reads as TGTGCCAGCAGCCAAGGTCATTGGGGCGGTGTATTTTCTGGCTACACCTTC.

This clone was observed at least ten times. The chain has TRBV19 and TRBJ2-2, with a possible D match to TRBD2 (6 bases). Germline V gene sequence: CDR1 LNHDA, CDR2 SQIVND (reference sequence). Trimming shortened V by 4 bases and J by 8 bases, and 11 bases separated the two germline ends. The length of the CDR3 is 13 residues. CDR3 nucleotide sequence: TGTGCCAGTAGTAGAGGAGGGCCTGGGGAGCTGTTTTTT. Its protein is CASSRGGPGELFF. Combining the CDR3 with reference TRBV19 and TRBJ2-2 gives the whole variable domain DGGITQSPKYLFRKEGQNVTLSCEQNLNHDAMYWYRQDPGQGLRLIYYSQIVNDFQKGDIAEGYSVSREKKESFPLTVTSAQKNPTAFYLCASSRGGPGELFFGEGSRLTVL.

This clone turned up a few times. The J gene is TRBJ2-3, the V gene TRBV27; TRBD1 aligns across 10 bases. V lost 3 bases to trimming and J lost 5 bases; unmatched junction nucleotides: 5. CDR3 length: 15 amino acids. Germline V gives CDR1 MNHEY, CDR2 SMNVEV (reference sequence). The CDR3 DNA follows: TGTGCCAGCAGTTTCCGTGGGACAGGGGTAGATACGCAGTATTTT. Amino acid sequence: CASSFRGTGVDTQYF.

This clone appeared many times. The chain is built from TRBV7-3 and TRBJ2-1; 9 bases line up with TRBD1. Germline loops: CDR1 SGHTA, CDR2 FQGTGA. The CDR3 has 16 amino acids. After removal of 1 base from V and 8 bases from J, the junction contained 9 bases not matched to a gene. The CDR3 region is CASSLKGTTGGYEQFF. CDR3 in DNA: TGTGCCAGCAGCTTAAAGGGAACAACAGGGGGCTATGAGCAGTTCTTC.

The V and J genes are TRBV5-1 and TRBJ1-3; D call uncertain. This CDR3 has 16 residues. The germline gives CDR1 SGHRS, CDR2 YFSETQ. The ends were cut back, 4 bases at V and 0 bases at J, with 14 bases in the middle. The CDR3 sequence is CASSLYVGSSGNTIYF. CDR3 DNA sequence: TGCGCCAGCAGCCTGTACGTCGGAAGCTCTGGAAACACCATATATTTT.

This clone was seen more than once but under ten times. The chain carries TRBV7-3 and TRBJ2-3, with 13 bases aligning to TRBD2. The CDR3 covers 16 residues. V shed 5 bases, J shed 5 bases, and the junction held 7 bases outside the gene matches. From germline, CDR1 is SGHTA and CDR2 FQGTGA. The CDR3 DNA follows: TGTGCCAGCAGCGTACTAGCGGGAGGGCCCGGAGATACGCAGTATTTT. It translates to CASSVLAGGPGDTQYF.

The chain recombines TRBV5-1 with TRBJ2-1; 7 positions agree with TRBD1. V lost 0 bases and J lost 6; bases outside the gene matches: 9. Germline CDR1 SGHRS, CDR2 YFSETQ. The CDR3 covers 16 residues. The CDR3 here is CASSLVPGTAFNEQFF. The CDR3 DNA sequence: TGCGCCAGCAGCTTGGTACCTGGGACAGCTTTCAATGAGCAGTTCTTC.

This clone was observed a handful of times. The V and J genes are TRBV10-3 and TRBJ1-4; tentatively, D is TRBD1 (6 bases). This CDR3 contains 15 residues. Germline V gives CDR1 ENHRY, CDR2 SYGVKD. V was clipped by 2 bases and J by 2 bases, with 9 bases between them. The CDR3 DNA reads TGTGCCATCAGTGAGGCGCAGGGGACTAATGAAAAACTGTTTTTT. Protein: CAISEAQGTNEKLFF.

Details on this clone: Sequence at one end of the junction differs from germline and may be a read error. The gene calls are TRBV27 and TRBJ2-7, with D perhaps matching TRBD1 (6 bases). In germline, CDR1 is MNHEY, CDR2 SMNVEV (reference sequence). The CDR3 loop spans 12 amino acids. CDR3 bases: TGTGCCAGCAGTCTTTCCGGGACAAGACTGCTCTTC. Protein product: CASSLSGTRLLF.

The chain couples TRBV29-1 to TRBJ2-5, with D maybe TRBD1 (5 bases). V was shortened by 4 bases and J by 5 bases, with 11 bases between the two germline ends. Germline CDR1 is SQVTM and CDR2 is ANQGSEA. The CDR3 is 12 residues long. CDR3 sequence (DNA): TGCAGCGTTGGCAGGGTCGGGGAGACCCAGTACTTC. Its translation: CSVGRVGETQYF.

The rearrangement uses TRBV7-2 and TRBJ2-4; D is undetermined. Looked up from germline, CDR1 is SGHTA and CDR2 is FQGNSA. V was clipped by 6 bases and J by 0 bases, with 6 bases between them. CDR3 length equals 13 residues. The CDR3 region is CASSPGAKNIQYF. Written as DNA, the CDR3 is TGTGCCAGCAGTCCGGGAGCCAAAAACATTCAGTACTTC.

The chain uses TRBV7-2 and TRBJ2-3; D is ambiguous. CDR1 and CDR2 from the germline V gene are SGHTA and FQGNSA. This CDR3 is built from 13 residues. Trimming stripped 2 bases from V and 3 bases from J, with 6 bases between. CDR3 amino acids: CASSLTPTDTQYF. In DNA, the CDR3 is TGTGCCAGCAGCTTAACCCCGACAGATACGCAGTATTTT. Complete variable domain (other parts from reference TRBV7-2 and TRBJ2-3): GAGVSQSPSNKVTEKGKDVELRCDPISGHTALYWYRQSLGQGLEFLIYFQGNSAPDKSGLPSDRFSAERTGGSVSTLTIQRTQQEDSAVYLCASSLTPTDTQYFGPGTRLTVL.

The rearrangement uses TRBV11-2 and TRBJ2-7; possible D gene TRBD1, 6 bases. Trimming pared 6 bases from V and 4 bases from J, leaving 19 bases between. From germline, CDR1 is SGHAT and CDR2 FQNNGV. The CDR3 spans 15 residues. The CDR3 protein is CASSSRSTGTYEQYF. Here the CDR3 DNA reads TGTGCCAGCAGTTCCAGATCGACAGGCACTTACGAGCAGTACTTC.

The V call is TRBV7-2, the J call TRBJ1-4; TRBD1 aligns across 8 bases. CDR1 is SGHTA, CDR2 FQGNSA, per germline. The CDR3 totals 15 residues. With V trimmed by 5 bases and J by 7 bases, 9 bases remained unmatched. The CDR3 loop is CASSPYRGISEKLFF. CDR3 nucleotides: TGTGCCAGCAGCCCATACAGGGGGATCAGTGAAAAACTGTTTTTT. The full variable domain, in which reference TRBV7-2 and TRBJ1-4 provide the parts outside the CDR3, is GAGVSQSPSNKVTEKGKDVELRCDPISGHTALYWYRQSLGQGLEFLIYFQGNSAPDKSGLPSDRFSAERTGGSVSTLTIQRTQQEDSAVYLCASSPYRGISEKLFFGSGTQLSVL.

The chain couples TRBV28 to TRBJ1-2; no clear D gene. The V gene lost 2 bases and the J gene lost 4 bases, with 11 bases spanning the gap. The CDR3 spans 14 residues. Germline values: CDR1 MDHEN, CDR2 SYDVKM. The CDR3: CASSLEEVIYGYTF. In nucleotides, the CDR3 is TGTGCCAGCAGTTTAGAGGAGGTGATCTATGGCTACACCTTC.

As regards this clone: This CDR3 is also generated by other DNA sequences in the sample. The genes are TRBV9 and TRBJ2-3, with D perhaps matching TRBD2 (5 bases). The ends were cut back, 0 bases at V and 1 base at J, with 6 bases in the middle. CDR1 SGDLS and CDR2 YYNGEE come from the germline V gene. The CDR3 consists of 14 residues. This chain's CDR3 is CASSVGTGTDTQYF. CDR3 nucleotides: TGTGCCAGCAGCGTAGGGACTGGCACAGATACGCAGTATTTT.

This clone has a handful of counts. The genes are TRBV7-2 and TRBJ2-4; 10 bases line up with TRBD1. Germline V lookup: CDR1 SGHTA, CDR2 FQGNSA. V lost 5 bases to trimming and J lost 9 bases; unmatched junction nucleotides: 7. The CDR3 is made up of 14 amino acids. The CDR3 is CASSPPGQGIIQYF. The CDR3 DNA sequence: TGTGCCAGCAGCCCCCCGGGACAGGGGATCATTCAGTACTTC.

The chain combines TRBV2 with TRBJ2-3; D is possibly TRBD2 (5 bases). From germline, CDR1 is SNHLY and CDR2 FYNNEI. This CDR3 has 15 residues. Trimming removed 6 bases from V and 2 bases from J, with 15 bases in between. CDR3 protein: CASSIEAVHTDTQYF. Written as DNA, the CDR3 is TGTGCCAGCAGCATAGAAGCGGTACACACAGATACGCAGTATTTT.

This clone was detected only a few times. This sequence joins TRBV6-5 and TRBJ2-1; D assignment may be TRBD1 or TRBD2 (5 bases each). V dropped 5 bases and J dropped 4 bases, with 12 bases sitting between them. The CDR3 loop spans 14 amino acids. The germline gives CDR1 MNHEY, CDR2 SVGAGI. The CDR3 DNA reads TGTGCCAGCAGTAGAGGGGCCGGATACAATGAGCAGTTCTTC. Translation gives CASSRGAGYNEQFF.

This clone was observed a few times. The chain uses TRBV2 and TRBJ2-1, with D possibly being TRBD2 (6 bases). The CDR3 sequence is 13 residues long. The germline CDR1 and CDR2 sequences are SNHLY and FYNNEI. The V end was cut by 4 bases, the J end by 7 bases, with 11 bases between. CDR3 DNA sequence: TGTGCCAGCAGTGGGGACTCACCTAATGAGCAGTTCTTC. Translating gives CASSGDSPNEQFF.

This clone was seen more than once but under ten times. The gene calls are TRBV7-8 and TRBJ2-7; D is unresolved. V was pared by 2 bases and J by 0 bases, with 11 bases between. CDR3 length: 15 residues. Germline assignment: CDR1 SGHVS and CDR2 FQNEAQ. In DNA form, the CDR3 reads TGTGCCAGCAGCTTAAGATCGTCAGGCTCCTACGAGCAGTACTTC. Its translation: CASSLRSSGSYEQYF.

This clone has at least ten counts. The genes are TRBV13 and TRBJ2-5, with no clear D. CDR3 size: 13 residues. Trimming cost V 3 bases and J 2 bases, with 7 bases left between them. CDR1 and CDR2 (germline): PRHDT, FYEKMQ (reference sequence). The CDR3 sequence: CASSFPRQETQYF. For the CDR3, the DNA is TGTGCCAGCAGCTTTCCCAGACAAGAGACCCAGTACTTC.

This clone was recorded many times. In the same sample, other DNA sequences code for this CDR3. The rearrangement joins TRBV28 to TRBJ2-7; D gene unclear. CDR3 size: 12 residues. V lost 2 bases, J lost 6 bases, and 8 bases lay in between. Germline V lookup: CDR1 MDHEN, CDR2 SYDVKM. CDR3 sequence (DNA): TGTGCCAGCAGTTTAAGGGTGGGCGAGCAGTACTTC. Its protein is CASSLRVGEQYF.

This clone was recorded many times. The sample contains more than one DNA sequence encoding this CDR3. V usage is TRBV28 and J usage is TRBJ2-6; TRBD1 aligns across 9 bases. CDR3 length: 18 amino acids. V lost 5 bases, J lost 2 bases, and 10 bases stayed unmatched. In germline, CDR1 is MDHEN, CDR2 SYDVKM. The CDR3 here is CASSPAPGQGPGANVLTF. CDR3 bases: TGTGCCAGCAGTCCCGCTCCGGGACAGGGTCCTGGGGCCAACGTCCTGACTTTC.